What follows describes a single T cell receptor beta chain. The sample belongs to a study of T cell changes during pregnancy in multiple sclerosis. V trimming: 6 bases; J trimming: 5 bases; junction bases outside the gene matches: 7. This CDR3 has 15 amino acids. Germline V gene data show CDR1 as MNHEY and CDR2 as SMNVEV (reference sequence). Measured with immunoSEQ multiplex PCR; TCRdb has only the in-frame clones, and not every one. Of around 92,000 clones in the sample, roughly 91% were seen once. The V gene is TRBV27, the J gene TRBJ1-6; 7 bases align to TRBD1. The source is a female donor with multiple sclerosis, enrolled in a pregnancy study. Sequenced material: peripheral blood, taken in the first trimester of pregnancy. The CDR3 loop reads CASSMTGPDNSPLHF. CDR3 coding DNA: TGTGCCAGCAGCATGACAGGGCCCGATAATTCACCCCTCCACTTT.